This TCR beta chain originates from a study of type 1 regulatory T cells. About the study: An in vitro protocol generated T-allo10, a Tr1-enriched, alloantigen-specific CD4 T cell product.

Concerning this clonotype: The antigen is undetermined.

From the reads, TCRdb called clonotypes with MiXCR, one entry per CDR3 protein. Here the sample spans 5,000 to 6,500 distinct CDR3 sequences, roughly a quarter being singletons. General study results and limits: Tr1 cells had a more restricted TCR repertoire than non-Tr1 cells.

V lost 3 bases and J lost 0, with 3 bases in between. CDR3 size: 13 residues. The TCR sequence derives from a human donor in good health. Sequencing input: cultured type 1 regulatory T (Tr1) cells, either the whole culture or a sorted fraction (not recorded which). The rearrangement joins TRBV12-3 or TRBV12-4 to TRBJ1-3, with D hard to call. DNA for the CDR3: TGTGCCAGCAGTTTTACCTCTGGAAACACCATATATTTT. Encoded protein: CASSFTSGNTIYF.